The rows below give T cell receptor beta chains drawn from one sample of a study of cytomegalovirus exposure and HLA in healthy donors. Method: immunoSEQ multiplex PCR; TCRdb's copy keeps in-frame clones and lacks some. The table shows about 85,000 clones, with 80% occurring only once. Source material: PBMCs. These receptors originate from a man aged 45 to 65 in good health and CMV-seropositive. The CDR3 runs from the conserved cysteine through the conserved F or W. Each record gives: clone size, CDR3 length, J gene, V gene, D gene, CDR3 protein, CDR3 DNA. The D gene is left open where the match is weak. Only some rows state a clone size, as once, few, many or a class for expanded clones.

>-|11|TRBJ2-7|TRBV18|-
CASSPEREQYF
TGTGCCAGCTCACCAGAACGGGAGCAGTACTTC
>few|16|TRBJ2-1|TRBV19|-
CASSIEGGSFYNEQFF
TGTGCCAGTAGTATAGAAGGGGGATCCTTCTACAATGAGCAGTTCTTC
>once|16|TRBJ2-2|TRBV6-6|TRBD2
CASSYGLAGATGELFF
TGTGCCAGCAGTTACGGGCTAGCGGGAGCCACCGGGGAGCTGTTTTTT
>few|16|TRBJ2-3|TRBV5-1|TRBD1
CASGPATGSETDTQYF
TGCGCCAGCGGACCCGCGACAGGGTCTGAGACAGATACGCAGTATTTT
>-|13|TRBJ2-7|TRBV6-1|-
CASSEARQYEQYF
TGTGCCAGCAGTGAAGCGAGACAGTACGAGCAGTACTTC
>-|13|TRBJ2-5|TRBV5-4|TRBD1
CASSLGQGQTQYF
TGTGCCAGCAGCTTGGGACAGGGACAGACCCAGTACTTC
>-|18|TRBJ2-4|TRBV5-4|-
CASSNKIGGDIAKNSQYF
TGTGCCAGCAGCAACAAAATTGGAGGAGACATAGCCAAAAACAGTCAGTACTTC
>-|12|TRBJ2-7|TRBV27|TRBD2
CAILAGAYEQYF
TGTGCCATCCTAGCGGGAGCCTACGAGCAGTACTTC
>-|17|TRBJ1-4|TRBV15|-
CATSRGRGGGTNEKLFF
TGTGCCACCAGCAGAGGACGGGGAGGAGGAACTAATGAAAAACTGTTTTTT
>-|12|TRBJ2-7|TRBV30|-
CAWSKDRYEQYF
TGTGCCTGGAGTAAGGACAGATACGAGCAGTACTTC
>-|12|TRBJ2-5|TRBV2|TRBD2
CASRGAGGAQYF
TGTGCCAGCAGAGGGGCGGGAGGAGCCCAGTACTTC
>-|14|TRBJ1-1|TRBV5-1|-
CASSLGEGDTEAFF
TGCGCCAGCAGCTTGGGAGAGGGGGACACTGAAGCTTTCTTT
>-|15|TRBJ2-5|TRBV7-9|TRBD2
CASSLGLAGQETQYF
TGTGCCAGCAGCTTAGGACTAGCGGGACAAGAGACCCAGTACTTC
>-|17|TRBJ1-2|TRBV5-4|TRBD1
CASSPPTGGPPNYGYTF
TGTGCCAGCAGCCCACCTACAGGGGGCCCTCCTAACTATGGCTACACCTTC
>-|13|TRBJ1-2|TRBV4-1|-
CASQGPLGYGYTF
TGCGCCAGCCAGGGGCCTTTAGGGTATGGCTACACCTTC
>-|13|TRBJ1-1|TRBV30|TRBD1
CAWTQGGNTEAFF
TGTGCCTGGACTCAGGGGGGGAACACTGAAGCTTTCTTT
>-|17|TRBJ2-3|TRBV5-1|TRBD2
CASSLWTSGSAPDTQYF
TGCGCCAGCAGCTTGTGGACTAGCGGGTCCGCCCCAGATACGCAGTATTTT
>-|12|TRBJ1-3|TRBV30|TRBD1
CACTGGIYTIYF
TGTGCCTGTACAGGGGGCATTTACACCATATATTTT
>-|15|TRBJ2-1|TRBV7-9|-
CASRSRGSSYNEQFF
TGTGCCAGCAGATCACGGGGGAGCTCCTACAATGAGCAGTTCTTC
>-|13|TRBJ2-5|TRBV7-3|-
CASSSRGLGIQYF
TGTGCCAGCAGCTCCAGGGGCCTGGGGATCCAGTACTTC
>medium-sized|14|TRBJ1-3|TRBV30|-
CAWSKDNSGNTIYF
TGTGCCTGGAGTAAGGACAACTCTGGAAACACCATATATTTT
>-|12|TRBJ2-1|TRBV7-2|TRBD2
CASSSTSGEQFF
TGTGCCAGCAGCTCCACTAGCGGGGAGCAGTTCTTC
>-|14|TRBJ1-2|TRBV6-1|TRBD1
CASRFGQGVQGYTF
TGTGCCAGCAGATTCGGACAGGGGGTCCAAGGCTACACCTTC
>-|19|TRBJ1-1|TRBV6-1|TRBD1
CASSESFVTGGGLNTEAFF
TGTGCCAGCAGTGAATCTTTTGTAACAGGGGGAGGTTTGAACACTGAAGCTTTCTTT
>-|13|TRBJ2-7|TRBV12-5|-
CASGLETGPEQYF
TGTGCTAGTGGTTTGGAAACAGGGCCCGAGCAGTACTTC
>-|15|TRBJ1-4|TRBV5-8|-
CASSLLVLGDEKLFF
TGTGCCAGCAGCTTGCTCGTCCTCGGGGATGAAAAACTGTTTTTT
>few|12|TRBJ1-1|TRBV19|-
CASSGGNTEAFF
TGTGCCAGTAGTGGCGGGAACACTGAAGCTTTCTTT
>-|16|TRBJ2-7|TRBV7-9|TRBD2
CSSSLLGDSGRLEQYF
TGTTCCAGCAGCCTCCTAGGTGATAGCGGGAGGCTCGAGCAGTACTTC
>-|14|TRBJ2-5|TRBV19|TRBD1
CASSRDRSQETQYF
TGTGCCAGTAGTCGGGACAGGAGCCAAGAGACCCAGTACTTC
>-|14|TRBJ2-7|TRBV5-5|-
CASSLGEESYEQYF
TGTGCCAGCAGCTTGGGGGAGGAATCCTACGAGCAGTACTTC
>-|18|TRBJ2-3|TRBV5-4|TRBD2
CASSPGTSGSPTTDTQYF
TGTGCCAGCAGCCCAGGGACTAGCGGGAGTCCCACCACAGATACGCAGTATTTT
>-|12|TRBJ2-1|TRBV29-1|TRBD2
CSVEDRTSAQFF
TGCAGCGTTGAAGATCGGACTAGCGCACAGTTCTTC
>-|14|TRBJ1-5|TRBV7-8|-
CASSSRGIHQPQHF
TGTGCCAGCAGCTCACGGGGTATTCATCAGCCCCAGCATTTT
>-|13|TRBJ1-3|TRBV10-2|-
CASSTALGNTIYF
TGCGCCAGCAGCACAGCCTTGGGAAACACCATATATTTT
>-|17|TRBJ2-7|TRBV4-1|-
CASSQDGGPGRPYEQYF
TGCGCCAGCAGCCAAGACGGAGGGCCAGGTCGTCCCTACGAGCAGTACTTC
>-|12|TRBJ2-2|TRBV6-1|-
CASSYDTGELFF
TGTGCCAGCAGTTATGACACCGGGGAGCTGTTTTTT
>-|15|TRBJ2-1|TRBV30|TRBD2
CAWSAGLAGGNEQFF
TGTGCCTGGAGCGCCGGACTAGCGGGAGGGAATGAGCAGTTCTTC
>-|18|TRBJ2-7|TRBV14|TRBD1
CASSQDRIWGQGEYEQYF
TGTGCCAGCAGCCAAGATCGAATATGGGGACAGGGGGAATACGAGCAGTACTTC
>-|14|TRBJ2-7|TRBV2|-
CASGVGGTSYEQYF
TGTGCCAGCGGTGTTGGGGGGACCTCCTACGAGCAGTACTTC
>-|13|TRBJ1-1|TRBV19|TRBD1
CASRDRGDTEAFF
TGTGCCAGTAGGGACAGGGGGGACACTGAAGCTTTCTTT
>-|13|TRBJ2-2|TRBV7-2|TRBD2
CASSPRREGELFF
TGTGCCAGCAGCCCCAGGCGGGAGGGGGAGCTGTTTTTT
>once|21|TRBJ1-1|TRBV21-1|-
CASSKEGRGSLKTQTDCEAFF
TGTGCCAGCAGCAAAGAAGGCAGGGGGAGCCTTAAGACCCAAACCGATTGTGAAGCTTTCTTT
>-|14|TRBJ1-2|TRBV4-2|TRBD1
CASSQERQGRGYTF
TGTGCCAGCAGCCAAGAAAGACAGGGCCGAGGCTACACCTTC
>-|13|TRBJ1-2|TRBV2|-
CASHQPLSYGYTF
TGTGCCAGCCACCAACCCCTGAGCTATGGCTACACCTTC
>few|14|TRBJ1-2|TRBV15|TRBD1
CATSSPGQAYGYTF
TGTGCCACCAGCAGCCCCGGACAGGCCTATGGCTACACCTTC
>-|16|TRBJ1-5|TRBV7-9|TRBD1
CASSLGQGRWDQPQHF
TGTGCCAGCAGCTTAGGACAGGGGAGGTGGGATCAGCCCCAGCATTTT
>-|16|TRBJ2-2|TRBV4-1|TRBD2
CASSQDGAGGTGELFF
TGCGCCAGCAGCCAAGATGGAGCGGGGGGCACCGGGGAGCTGTTTTTT
>-|14|TRBJ1-1|TRBV7-8|-
CASSFSGADTEAFF
TGTGCCAGCAGTTTTAGTGGGGCGGACACTGAAGCTTTCTTT
>once|15|TRBJ2-2|TRBV5-1|TRBD2
CASSLSGRAAGELFF
TGCGCCAGCAGCTTGAGCGGGAGGGCCGCCGGGGAGCTGTTTTTT
>-|16|TRBJ2-5|TRBV2|TRBD2
CASREGRLAAQETQYF
TGTGCCAGCAGGGAGGGGAGGCTAGCGGCCCAAGAGACCCAGTACTTC
>few|16|TRBJ2-1|TRBV4-1|-
CASSQDRGQGSREQFF
TGCGCCAGCAGCCAAGATCGGGGACAAGGGAGCCGTGAGCAGTTCTTC
>-|14|TRBJ2-7|TRBV5-4|-
CASGETAVSYEQYF
TGTGCCAGCGGAGAGACAGCTGTCTCCTACGAGCAGTACTTC
>few|16|TRBJ2-3|TRBV7-6|TRBD1
CASSPRGQTSTDTQYF
TGTGCCAGCAGCCCCCGGGGACAGACAAGCACAGATACGCAGTATTTT
>-|15|TRBJ1-2|TRBV6-5|-
CASSYGPRGEYGYTF
TGTGCCAGCAGTTATGGACCTCGGGGGGAGTATGGCTACACCTTC
>-|14|TRBJ2-3|TRBV19|TRBD2
CASSQAGRTDTQYF
TGTGCCAGTAGTCAAGCGGGACGGACAGATACGCAGTATTTT
>-|15|TRBJ2-1|TRBV10-2|TRBD2
CASSALAGRTNEQFF
TGCGCCAGCAGTGCACTAGCGGGGAGAACGAATGAGCAGTTCTTC
>once|11|TRBJ1-1|TRBV20-1|-
CSASRSGEAFF
TGCAGTGCTAGTCGGAGTGGAGAAGCTTTCTTT
>-|16|TRBJ2-1|TRBV5-1|TRBD2
CASSFPSTSGTNEQFF
TGCGCCAGCAGCTTTCCGTCGACTAGCGGGACGAATGAGCAGTTCTTC
>few|11|TRBJ1-1|TRBV29-1|-
CSGDSNTEAFF
TGCAGCGGAGACAGCAACACTGAAGCTTTCTTT